The source of this TCR beta chain is a study of T cell responses to AZD1222 COVID-19 vaccine. Some clones are missing from TCRdb's copy, which holds only in-frame ones; the method was immunoSEQ multiplex PCR. Here the sample spans about 87,000 clones, almost 90% being singletons. The TCR was taken from an adult in good health. The source was peripheral blood, collected on day 0 of AZD1222 vaccination.

The CDR3 region has the DNA TGTGCCAGCAGCCCCACAGGTACCAAAGAGACCCAGTACTTC. Translation gives CASSPTGTKETQYF. The chain links TRBV3-1 (or the pseudogene TRBV3-2) to TRBJ2-5; tentatively, D is TRBD1 (5 bases). The CDR3 length is 14 residues. Per the germline V gene, CDR1 is LGHDT and CDR2 is YNNKEL (reference sequence). The ends were cut back, 4 bases at V and 3 bases at J, with 12 bases in the middle.